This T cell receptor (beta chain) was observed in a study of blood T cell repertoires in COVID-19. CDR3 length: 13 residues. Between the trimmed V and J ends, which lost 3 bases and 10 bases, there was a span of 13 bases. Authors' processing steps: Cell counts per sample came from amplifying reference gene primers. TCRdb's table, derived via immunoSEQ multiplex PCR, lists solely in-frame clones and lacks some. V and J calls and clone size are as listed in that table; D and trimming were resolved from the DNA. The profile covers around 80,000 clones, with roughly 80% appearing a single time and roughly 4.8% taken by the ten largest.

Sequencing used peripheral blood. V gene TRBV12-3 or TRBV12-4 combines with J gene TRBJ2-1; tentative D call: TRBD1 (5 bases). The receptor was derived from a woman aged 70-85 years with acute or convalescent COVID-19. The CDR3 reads CASSLQGSVEQFF. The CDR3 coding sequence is TGTGCCAGCAGTTTGCAGGGTTCCGTAGAGCAGTTCTTC.